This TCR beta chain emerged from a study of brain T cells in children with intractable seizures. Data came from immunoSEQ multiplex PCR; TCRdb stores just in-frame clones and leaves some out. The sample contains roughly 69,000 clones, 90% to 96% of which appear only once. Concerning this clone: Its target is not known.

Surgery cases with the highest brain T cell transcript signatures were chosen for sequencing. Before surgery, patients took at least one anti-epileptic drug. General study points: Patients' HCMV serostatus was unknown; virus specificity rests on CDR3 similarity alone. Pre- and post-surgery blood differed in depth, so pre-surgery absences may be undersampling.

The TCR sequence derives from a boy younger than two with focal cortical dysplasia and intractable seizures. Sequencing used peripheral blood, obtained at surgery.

CDR3 coding DNA: TGTGCCAGCAGCCGCAGACTAGCGGGGGGAGCGGAGACCCAGTACTTC. As protein: CASSRRLAGGAETQYF. The chain couples TRBV7-7 to TRBJ2-5; 13 bases fit TRBD2. Germline loops: CDR1 SSHAT, CDR2 FNYEAQ (reference sequence). The J segment lost 5 bases and the V segment lost 5 bases, leaving 8 bases of the junction unmatched. The CDR3 has 16 amino acids.